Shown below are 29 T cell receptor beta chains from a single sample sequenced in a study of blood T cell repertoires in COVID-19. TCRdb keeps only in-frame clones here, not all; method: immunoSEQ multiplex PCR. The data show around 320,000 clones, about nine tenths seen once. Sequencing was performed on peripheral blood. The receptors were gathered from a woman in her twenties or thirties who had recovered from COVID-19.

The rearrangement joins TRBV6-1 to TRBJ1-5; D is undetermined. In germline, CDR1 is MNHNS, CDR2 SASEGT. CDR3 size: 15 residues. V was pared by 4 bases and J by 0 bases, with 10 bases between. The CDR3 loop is CASSGSGNSNQPQHF. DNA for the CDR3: TGTGCCAGCAGTGGCTCGGGGAATAGCAATCAGCCCCAGCATTTT.

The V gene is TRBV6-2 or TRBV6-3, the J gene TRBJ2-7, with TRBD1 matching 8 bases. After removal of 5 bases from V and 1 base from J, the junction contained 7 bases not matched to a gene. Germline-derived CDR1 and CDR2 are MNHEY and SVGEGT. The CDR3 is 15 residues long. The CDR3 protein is CASSLQGALSYEQYF. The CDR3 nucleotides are TGTGCCAGCAGTCTTCAGGGGGCACTATCCTACGAGCAGTACTTC.

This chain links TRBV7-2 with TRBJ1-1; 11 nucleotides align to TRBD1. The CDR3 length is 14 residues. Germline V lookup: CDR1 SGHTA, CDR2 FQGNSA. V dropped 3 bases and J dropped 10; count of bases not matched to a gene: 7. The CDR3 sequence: CASSFAGTGGRAFF. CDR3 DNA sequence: TGTGCCAGCAGCTTCGCCGGGACAGGGGGAAGAGCTTTCTTT.

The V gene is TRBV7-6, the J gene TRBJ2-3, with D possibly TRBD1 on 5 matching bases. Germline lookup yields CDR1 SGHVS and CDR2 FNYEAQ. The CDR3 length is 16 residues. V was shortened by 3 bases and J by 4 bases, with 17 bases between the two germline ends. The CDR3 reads CASSFHLNAGSDTQYF. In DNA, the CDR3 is TGTGCCAGCAGCTTCCATCTGAACGCAGGGTCAGATACGCAGTATTTT.

The CDR3 bases are TGTGCCAGCAGGGGGCGGTGGGATTCACCCCTCCACTTT. Translating it yields CASRGRWDSPLHF. The J gene is TRBJ1-6, the V gene TRBV12-3 or TRBV12-4; tentatively, D is TRBD1 (5 bases). V lost 6 bases, J lost 8 bases, and 11 bases lay in between. The CDR3 consists of 13 residues.

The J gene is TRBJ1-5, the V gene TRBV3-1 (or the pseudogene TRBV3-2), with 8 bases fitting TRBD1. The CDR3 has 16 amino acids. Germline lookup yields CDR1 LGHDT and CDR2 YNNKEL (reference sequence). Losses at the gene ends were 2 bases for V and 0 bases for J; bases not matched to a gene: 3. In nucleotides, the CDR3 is TGTGCCAGCAGCCAAACAGGGGGAAGTAGCAATCAGCCCCAGCATTTT. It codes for CASSQTGGSSNQPQHF.

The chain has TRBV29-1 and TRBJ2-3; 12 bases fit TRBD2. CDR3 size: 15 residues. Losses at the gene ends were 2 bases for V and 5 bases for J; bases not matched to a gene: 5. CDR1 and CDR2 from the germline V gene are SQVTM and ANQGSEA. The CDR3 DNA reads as TGCAGCGTTGAATCTAGCGGGGGGGTCGGAGATACGCAGTATTTT. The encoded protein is CSVESSGGVGDTQYF.

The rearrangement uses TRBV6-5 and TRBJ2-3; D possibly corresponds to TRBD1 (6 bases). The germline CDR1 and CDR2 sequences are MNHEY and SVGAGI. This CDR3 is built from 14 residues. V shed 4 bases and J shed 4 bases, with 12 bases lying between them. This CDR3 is CASSSQGLADTQYF. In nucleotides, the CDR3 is TGTGCCAGCAGTTCCCAGGGGTTGGCAGATACGCAGTATTTT.

CDR3 protein: CASSPIGDTQYF. CDR3 nucleotides: TGTGCCAGCAGCCCGATCGGGGATACGCAGTATTTT. This chain connects TRBV9 to TRBJ2-3, with unresolved D. In germline, CDR1 is SGDLS, CDR2 YYNGEE. V lost 4 bases and J lost 6, with 9 bases in between. CDR3 length: 12 amino acids.

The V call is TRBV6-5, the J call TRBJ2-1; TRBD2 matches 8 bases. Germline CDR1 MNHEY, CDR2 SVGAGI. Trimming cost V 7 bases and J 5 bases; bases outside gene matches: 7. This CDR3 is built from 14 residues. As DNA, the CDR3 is TGTGCCAGCAACCTAGCGGGCCTAAACAATGAGCAGTTCTTC. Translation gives CASNLAGLNNEQFF.

CDR3 DNA: TGCGCCAGCAGTGACTCGGGGAATCGAGAGACCCAGTACTTC. Translation gives CASSDSGNRETQYF. This sequence joins TRBV10-2 and TRBJ2-5; possible D gene TRBD2, 5 bases. V was cut by 3 bases and J by 4 bases, with 12 bases left in between. Germline-derived CDR1 and CDR2 are WSHSY and SAAADI. CDR3 length equals 14 residues.

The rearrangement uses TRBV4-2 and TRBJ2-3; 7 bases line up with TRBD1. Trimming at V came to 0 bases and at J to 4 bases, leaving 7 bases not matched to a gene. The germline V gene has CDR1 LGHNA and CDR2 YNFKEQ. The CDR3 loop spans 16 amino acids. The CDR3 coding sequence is TGTGCCAGCAGCCAAGATAAGGGTCAGGGGGCAGATACGCAGTATTTT. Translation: CASSQDKGQGADTQYF.

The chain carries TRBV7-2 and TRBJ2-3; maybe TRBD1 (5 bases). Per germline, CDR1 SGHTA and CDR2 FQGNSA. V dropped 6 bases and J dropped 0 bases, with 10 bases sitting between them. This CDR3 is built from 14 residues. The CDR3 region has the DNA TGTGCCAGCAGAGATAGGGGTAGCACAGATACGCAGTATTTT. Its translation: CASRDRGSTDTQYF.

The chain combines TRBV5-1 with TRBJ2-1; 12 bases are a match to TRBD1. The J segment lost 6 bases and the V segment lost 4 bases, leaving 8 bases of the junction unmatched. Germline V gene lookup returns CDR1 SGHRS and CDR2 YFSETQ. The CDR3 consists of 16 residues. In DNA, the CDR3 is TGCGCCAGCAGCACTGGCGGGACAGGGGGCCTCAATGAGCAGTTCTTC. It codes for CASSTGGTGGLNEQFF.

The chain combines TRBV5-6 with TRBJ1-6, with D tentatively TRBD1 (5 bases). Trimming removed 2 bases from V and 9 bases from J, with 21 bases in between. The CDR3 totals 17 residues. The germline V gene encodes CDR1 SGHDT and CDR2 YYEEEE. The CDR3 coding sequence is TGTGCCAGCAGCTTCCGAAAGAACGCGGGGGTAGTTTCACCCCTCCACTTT. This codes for CASSFRKNAGVVSPLHF.

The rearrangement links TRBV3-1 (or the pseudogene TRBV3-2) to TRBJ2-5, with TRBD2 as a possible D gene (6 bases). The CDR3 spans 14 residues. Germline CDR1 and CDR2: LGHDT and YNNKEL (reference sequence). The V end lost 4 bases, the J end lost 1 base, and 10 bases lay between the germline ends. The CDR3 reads CASSLGGIQETQYF. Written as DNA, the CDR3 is TGTGCCAGCAGCCTGGGGGGTATCCAAGAGACCCAGTACTTC.

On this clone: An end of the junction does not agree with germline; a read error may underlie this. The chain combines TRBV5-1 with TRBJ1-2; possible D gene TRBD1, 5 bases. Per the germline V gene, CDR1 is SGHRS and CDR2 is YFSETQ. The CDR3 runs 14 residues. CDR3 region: CASSLDSQGYGCTF. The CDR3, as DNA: TGCGCCAGCAGCTTGGACAGTCAGGGCTATGGCTGCACCTTC.

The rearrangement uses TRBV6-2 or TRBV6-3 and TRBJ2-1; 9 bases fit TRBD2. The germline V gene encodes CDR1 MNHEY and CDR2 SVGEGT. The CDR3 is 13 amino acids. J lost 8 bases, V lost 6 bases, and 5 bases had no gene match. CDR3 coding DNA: TGTGCCAGCAGCGGGACTAGCCCCGATGAGCAGTTCTTC. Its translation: CASSGTSPDEQFF.

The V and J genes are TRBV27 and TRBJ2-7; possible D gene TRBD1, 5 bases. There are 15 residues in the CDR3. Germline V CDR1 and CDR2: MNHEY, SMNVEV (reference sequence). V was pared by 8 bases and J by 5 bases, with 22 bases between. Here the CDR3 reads CASATGQGPWDEQYF. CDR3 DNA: TGTGCCAGCGCGACCGGGCAGGGTCCTTGGGACGAGCAGTACTTC.

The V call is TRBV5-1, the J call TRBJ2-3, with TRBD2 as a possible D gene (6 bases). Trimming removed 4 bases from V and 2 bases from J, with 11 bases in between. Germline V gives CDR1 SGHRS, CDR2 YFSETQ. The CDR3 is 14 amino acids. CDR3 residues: CASSLGGATDTQYF. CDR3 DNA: TGCGCCAGCAGCCTAGGCGGGGCCACAGATACGCAGTATTTT.

The CDR3 DNA reads as TGTGCCAGCAGTACAATCCAGGCTACACACACCTTC. Translating gives CASSTIQATHTF. The chain carries TRBV6-5 and TRBJ1-2; no firm D call. Germline CDR1 and CDR2: MNHEY and SVGAGI. The V end was cut by 5 bases, the J end by 12 bases, with 16 bases between. The CDR3 covers 12 residues.

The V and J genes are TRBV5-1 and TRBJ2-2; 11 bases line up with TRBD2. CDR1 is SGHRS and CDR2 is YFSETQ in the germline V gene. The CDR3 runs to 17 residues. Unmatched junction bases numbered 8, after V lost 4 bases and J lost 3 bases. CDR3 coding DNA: TGCGCCAGCAGCGGTTCCACTAGCGGGAGATACACCGGGGAGCTGTTTTTT. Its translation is CASSGSTSGRYTGELFF.

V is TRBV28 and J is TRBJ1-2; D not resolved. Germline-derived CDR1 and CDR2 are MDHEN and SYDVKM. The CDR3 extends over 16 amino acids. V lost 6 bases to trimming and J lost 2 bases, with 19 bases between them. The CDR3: CASRFPGGRDNYGYTF. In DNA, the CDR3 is TGTGCCAGCAGGTTCCCAGGTGGGCGCGACAACTATGGCTACACCTTC.

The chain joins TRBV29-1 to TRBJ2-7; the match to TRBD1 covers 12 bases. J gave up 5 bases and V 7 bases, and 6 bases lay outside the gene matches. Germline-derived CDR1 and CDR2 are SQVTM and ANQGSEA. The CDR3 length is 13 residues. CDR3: CSAVGQGADEQYF. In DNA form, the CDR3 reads TGCAGCGCGGTGGGACAGGGGGCCGACGAGCAGTACTTC.

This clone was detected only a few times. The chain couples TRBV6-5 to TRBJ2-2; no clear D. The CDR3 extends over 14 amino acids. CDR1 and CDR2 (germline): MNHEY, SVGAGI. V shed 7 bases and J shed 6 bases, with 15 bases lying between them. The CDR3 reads CASIYLGSPGELFF. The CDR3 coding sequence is TGTGCCAGCATCTATCTGGGCAGTCCCGGGGAGCTGTTTTTT.

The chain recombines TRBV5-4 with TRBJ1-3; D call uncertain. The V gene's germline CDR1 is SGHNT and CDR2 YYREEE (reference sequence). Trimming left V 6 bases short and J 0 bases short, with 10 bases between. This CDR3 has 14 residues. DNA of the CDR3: TGTGCCAGCACCGCGCGGGGCTCTGGAAACACCATATATTTT. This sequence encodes CASTARGSGNTIYF.

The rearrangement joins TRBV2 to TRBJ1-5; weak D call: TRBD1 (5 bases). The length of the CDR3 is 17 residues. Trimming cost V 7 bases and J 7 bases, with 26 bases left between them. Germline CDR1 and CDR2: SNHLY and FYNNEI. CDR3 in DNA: TGTGCCAGCAAGATGGGGCAGGGCGCGCCCCTACCACAGCCCCAGCATTTT. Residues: CASKMGQGAPLPQPQHF.

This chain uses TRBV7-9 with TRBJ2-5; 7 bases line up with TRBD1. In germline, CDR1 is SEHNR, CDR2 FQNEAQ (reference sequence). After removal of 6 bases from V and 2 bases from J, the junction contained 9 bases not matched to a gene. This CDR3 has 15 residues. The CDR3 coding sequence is TGTGCCAGCAGGCCTACAGGGGCGGGTCAAGAGACCCAGTACTTC. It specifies CASRPTGAGQETQYF.

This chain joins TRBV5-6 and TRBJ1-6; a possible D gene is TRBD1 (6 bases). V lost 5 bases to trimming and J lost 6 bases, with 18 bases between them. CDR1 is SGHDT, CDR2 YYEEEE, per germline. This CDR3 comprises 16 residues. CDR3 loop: CASSYTTGIGNSPLHF. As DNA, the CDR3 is TGTGCCAGCAGTTATACTACAGGGATAGGTAATTCACCCCTCCACTTT.